The clone carrying this T cell receptor beta chain showed up just a few times. TCRdb called the 5' RACE reads again in MiXCR, with one record for every CDR3 protein. The sample lists some 85,000 distinct CDR3 sequences; about 5% were seen once. These data come from a study of T cells of healthy individuals. Trimming took off 4 bases at V and 1 base at J, with 15 bases between the two ends. Germline V gives CDR1 SGDLS, CDR2 YYNGEE. The CDR3 sequence is 16 residues long. The chain has TRBV9 and TRBJ1-3, with D tentatively TRBD1 (5 bases). This TCR came from a female donor in good health. CDR3 sequence: CASSPHQGPSGNTIYF. As DNA, the CDR3 is TGTGCCAGCAGCCCACACCAGGGACCGTCTGGAAACACCATATATTTT. The variable domain in full, with the rest retrieved from reference TRBV9 and TRBJ1-3, is DSGVTQTPKHLITATGQRVTLRCSPRSGDLSVYWYQQSLDQGLQFLIQYYNGEERAKGNILERFSAQQFPDLHSELNLSSLELGDSALYFCASSPHQGPSGNTIYFGEGSWLTVV.